A selection of T cell receptor beta chains follows, all from one sample in a study of blood T cell repertoires in COVID-19. Measured with immunoSEQ multiplex PCR; TCRdb has only the in-frame clones, and not every one. The data show 70,000 to 80,000 clones, roughly nine tenths seen once. The sample comprised peripheral blood. The receptors shown here come from a woman between 55 and 75 years old with acute or convalescent COVID-19. Each CDR3 is given with its conserved first and last residue. D genes are given only for firm matches. Rows give clone size only sometimes, using once, few, many, or a class for an expanded clone.

abundance: -; d_gene: -; v_gene: TRBV2; j_gene: TRBJ1-1; CDR3nt: TGTGCCAGCAGTGAGGGGGGGCGGGACACTGAAGCTTTCTTT; CDR3aa: CASSEGGRDTEAFF
abundance: -; d_gene: -; v_gene: TRBV15; j_gene: TRBJ1-2; CDR3nt: TGTGCCACCAGCAGAGGCGGACCGTCAGGGGGCTACACCTTC; CDR3aa: CATSRGGPSGGYTF
abundance: -; d_gene: TRBD2; v_gene: TRBV5-6; j_gene: TRBJ2-5; CDR3nt: TGTGCCACCGTCCGCCGGGGGGAGGGAGAGACCCAGTACTTC; CDR3aa: CATVRRGEGETQYF
abundance: -; d_gene: TRBD2; v_gene: TRBV27; j_gene: TRBJ2-1; CDR3nt: TGTGCCAGCAGTTTAAACTTTGGGCGGGGGGGTGCCTACAATGAGCAGTTCTTC; CDR3aa: CASSLNFGRGGAYNEQFF
abundance: -; d_gene: -; v_gene: TRBV5-1; j_gene: TRBJ2-5; CDR3nt: TGCGCCAGCAGCTTACCCCAGGGGCAGCAAGAGACCCAGTACTTC; CDR3aa: CASSLPQGQQETQYF
abundance: -; d_gene: -; v_gene: TRBV3-1/TRBV3-2; j_gene: TRBJ2-1; CDR3nt: TGTGCCAGCAGCCAAGGGGCCAGGGAGTTCTTC; CDR3aa: CASSQGAREFF
abundance: -; d_gene: -; v_gene: TRBV5-4; j_gene: TRBJ1-2; CDR3nt: TGTGCCAGCAGCCACCGGGACACCGATGGCTACACCTTC; CDR3aa: CASSHRDTDGYTF
abundance: -; d_gene: -; v_gene: TRBV11-2; j_gene: TRBJ1-3; CDR3nt: TGTGCCAGCGGCACGGGGGGAAACACCATATATTTT; CDR3aa: CASGTGGNTIYF
abundance: once; d_gene: TRBD2; v_gene: TRBV7-9; j_gene: TRBJ2-1; CDR3nt: TGTGCCAGCAGCACGGGACTAGCGGATGAGCAGTTCTTC; CDR3aa: CASSTGLADEQFF
abundance: -; d_gene: TRBD1; v_gene: TRBV6-5; j_gene: TRBJ2-3; CDR3nt: TGTGCCAGCAGTCAAACAGGGGGCGTAGCAGATACGCAGTATTTT; CDR3aa: CASSQTGGVADTQYF
abundance: few; d_gene: TRBD1; v_gene: TRBV3-1/TRBV3-2; j_gene: TRBJ1-2; CDR3nt: TGTGCCAGCAGCCAAGTCCTCAGGGGGCCTGATGGCTACACCTTC; CDR3aa: CASSQVLRGPDGYTF
abundance: few; d_gene: -; v_gene: TRBV4-1; j_gene: TRBJ1-5; CDR3nt: TGCGCCAGCAGCCAAGAAGGCAGGGGCATTCAGCCCCAGCATTTT; CDR3aa: CASSQEGRGIQPQHF
abundance: -; d_gene: TRBD1; v_gene: TRBV7-8; j_gene: TRBJ1-6; CDR3nt: TGTGCCAGCAGCGGCACGGGGACAGGGAGGAATTCACCCCTCCACTTT; CDR3aa: CASSGTGTGRNSPLHF
abundance: -; d_gene: -; v_gene: TRBV7-3; j_gene: TRBJ1-3; CDR3nt: TGTGCCAGCAGCCAACAGGGAACCTCTGGAAACACCATATATTTT; CDR3aa: CASSQQGTSGNTIYF
abundance: once; d_gene: -; v_gene: TRBV6-5; j_gene: TRBJ2-7; CDR3nt: TGTGCCAGCAGTTACGCTGGCCGCGAGCAGTACTTC; CDR3aa: CASSYAGREQYF
abundance: -; d_gene: TRBD1; v_gene: TRBV7-9; j_gene: TRBJ2-3; CDR3nt: TGTGCCAGCAGCTTGGGGAAAGGACAGGGATGGACAGATACGCAGTATTTT; CDR3aa: CASSLGKGQGWTDTQYF